The clone carrying this T cell receptor beta chain has just a few counts. Its antigen is not known. The data are from a study of T cells after yellow fever vaccination. About the study: Preparation of fractions with low cell numbers was performed using SMART-Seq v4 Ultra Low Input.

Overall study results and limits: When the response was secondary, it was weaker but reached its peak faster, day 5 versus 15. The study noted that FACS-sorted repertoires could contain abundant clonotypes contaminating from the bulk population.

They built TCR cDNA with 5'RACE template switching, a step that put in a universal primer site and UMIs. TCRdb re-called the 5' RACE reads with MiXCR, one entry per CDR3 protein. The top ten hold 20% to 25% of the sample, which has about 330,000 distinct CDR3 sequences, 4.1% seen once. The receptor comes from a man aged 18-30 years who received the YFV17D yellow fever vaccine. The sequencing used PBMCs, collected 5 days after the yellow fever booster vaccination.

As DNA, the CDR3 is TGTGCCAGCGGGGACGGGACTATGAACACTGAAGCTTTCTTT. Amino acids: CASGDGTMNTEAFF. The chain has TRBV6-5 and TRBJ1-1, with TRBD1 as a possible D gene (5 bases). V gave up 8 bases and J gave up 0 bases, with 13 bases separating them. The length of the CDR3 is 14 residues. Germline-derived CDR1 and CDR2 are MNHEY and SVGAGI.